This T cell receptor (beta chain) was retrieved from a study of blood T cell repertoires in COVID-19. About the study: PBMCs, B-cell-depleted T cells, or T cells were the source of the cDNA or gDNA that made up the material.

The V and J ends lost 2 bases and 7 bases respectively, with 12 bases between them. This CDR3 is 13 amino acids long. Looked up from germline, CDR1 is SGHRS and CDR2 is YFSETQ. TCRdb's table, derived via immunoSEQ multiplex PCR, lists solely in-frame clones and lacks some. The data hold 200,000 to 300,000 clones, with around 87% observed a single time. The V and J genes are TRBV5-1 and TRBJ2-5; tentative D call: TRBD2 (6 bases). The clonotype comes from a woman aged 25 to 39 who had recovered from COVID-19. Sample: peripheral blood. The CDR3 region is CASSLDMGGTQYF. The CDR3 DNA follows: TGCGCCAGCAGCTTAGACATGGGAGGGACCCAGTACTTC.